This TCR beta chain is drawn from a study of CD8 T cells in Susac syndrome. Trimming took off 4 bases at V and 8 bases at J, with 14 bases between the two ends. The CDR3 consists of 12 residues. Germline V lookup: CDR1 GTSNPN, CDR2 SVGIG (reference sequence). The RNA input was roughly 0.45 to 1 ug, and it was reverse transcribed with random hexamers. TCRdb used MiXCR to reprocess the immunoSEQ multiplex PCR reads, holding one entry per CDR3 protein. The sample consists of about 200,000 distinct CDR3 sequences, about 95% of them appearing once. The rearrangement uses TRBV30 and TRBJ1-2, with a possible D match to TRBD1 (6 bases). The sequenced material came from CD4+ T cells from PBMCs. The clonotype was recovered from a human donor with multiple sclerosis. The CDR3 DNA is TGTGCCTGGACCCCAGGGGTGAGGGGCTACACCTTC. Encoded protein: CAWTPGVRGYTF.